These 29 T cell receptor beta chains were sequenced from one sample in a study of naive and memory T cell subsets. Indicated treatment: skin biopsy from PPD injection site in Mantoux-positive individual. An oligonucleotide containing a UMI was ligated to the 3' end of TCR cDNA. Amplification of ligated cDNA took four PCR rounds with SP2 and nested alpha and beta constant primers. TCRdb reanalysed the UMI-ligation and nested PCR reads using MiXCR and keeps one entry per CDR3 protein. The sample lists some 40,000 distinct CDR3 sequences, 9.5% to 11% occurring once. Sequences were derived from skin, sampled from a tuberculin skin test site. The receptors come from an adult in good health.

This clonotype showed up many times. This chain uses TRBV11-1 with TRBJ1-2; a possible D gene is TRBD1 (6 bases). The V gene lost 3 bases and the J gene lost 6 bases, with 11 bases spanning the gap. CDR3 length equals 13 residues. CDR1 is SGHAT and CDR2 is FQDESV in the germline V gene (reference sequence). The CDR3 DNA is TGTGCCAGCAGCTTCATAGGGGGACATGGCTACACCTTC. Translated, it gives CASSFIGGHGYTF.

This clonotype has a count of ten or more. This chain connects TRBV27 to TRBJ2-4; D tentatively reads TRBD1 or TRBD2 (6 bases each). This CDR3 is 16 amino acids long. V was shortened by 3 bases and J by 5 bases, with 17 bases between the two germline ends. In germline, CDR1 is MNHEY, CDR2 SMNVEV (reference sequence). The CDR3 region has the DNA TGTGCCAGCAGTTTTGGGGGGCGCGCAGTCCAAAACATTCAGTACTTC. It codes for CASSFGGRAVQNIQYF.

The CDR3 is CASSLRASSEQFF. The CDR3 coding sequence is TGTGCCAGCAGTTTACGGGCTAGCAGTGAGCAGTTCTTC. The rearrangement joins TRBV28 to TRBJ2-1, with D possibly matching TRBD2 (5 bases). The CDR3 length is 13 residues. Trimming pared 2 bases from V and 9 bases from J, leaving 11 bases between. Germline values: CDR1 MDHEN, CDR2 SYDVKM.

This clonotype was counted at least ten times. The gene calls are TRBV9 and TRBJ2-3; no clear D gene. Trimming left V 4 bases short and J 1 base short, with 13 bases between. There are 15 residues in the CDR3. Germline V gene data show CDR1 as SGDLS and CDR2 as YYNGEE. The CDR3 region has the DNA TGTGCCAGCAGCAGGGCAGTGGTAGGCACAGATACGCAGTATTTT. Its protein product is CASSRAVVGTDTQYF.

The chain recombines TRBV9 with TRBJ2-3, with D possibly TRBD2 on 5 matching bases. Germline values: CDR1 SGDLS, CDR2 YYNGEE. The germline V and J ends were trimmed by 4 bases and 0 bases, with 12 bases remaining between them. The CDR3 length is 15 residues. The CDR3 reads CASSPPGISTDTQYF. The CDR3 DNA reads TGTGCCAGCAGCCCACCCGGGATTAGCACAGATACGCAGTATTTT.

The chain links TRBV5-1 to TRBJ2-5; tentative D call: TRBD2 (6 bases). CDR1 and CDR2 from the germline V gene are SGHRS and YFSETQ. CDR3 length equals 15 residues. Trimming removed 0 bases from V and 3 bases from J, with 12 bases in between. The CDR3 bases are TGCGCCAGCAGCTTGGCCGGCGGGACTGAAGAGACCCAGTACTTC. It translates to CASSLAGGTEETQYF. The whole variable domain, filled in from reference TRBV5-1 and TRBJ2-5, reads KAGVTQTPRYLIKTRGQQVTLSCSPISGHRSVSWYQQTPGQGLQFLFEYFSETQRNKGNFPGRFSGRQFSNSRSEMNVSTLELGDSALYLCASSLAGGTEETQYFGPGTRLLVL.

The genes are TRBV11-2 and TRBJ1-2, with D possibly matching TRBD1 (5 bases). Germline V gene lookup returns CDR1 SGHAT and CDR2 FQNNGV. This CDR3 comprises 16 residues. V was pared by 1 base and J by 0 bases, with 12 bases between. The CDR3 DNA is TGTGCCAGCAGCTTAGGTCACGGGACTACTAACTATGGCTACACCTTC. Translated, it gives CASSLGHGTTNYGYTF.

The table lists this clonotype with many counts. CDR3 sequence: CASSDGTSGVKDTQYF. CDR3 sequence (DNA): TGTGCCAGCAGCGACGGGACTAGCGGGGTTAAAGATACGCAGTATTTT. The chain is built from TRBV9 and TRBJ2-3; 13 nucleotides agree with TRBD2. V lost 3 bases, J lost 5 bases, and 6 bases stayed unmatched. This CDR3 contains 16 residues. The germline V gene encodes CDR1 SGDLS and CDR2 YYNGEE.

V is TRBV5-1 and J is TRBJ2-2, with 7 bases that match TRBD2. The ends lost 2 bases at V and 5 bases at J; junction bases unmatched: 9. This CDR3 spans 16 amino acids. Germline CDR1 is SGHRS and CDR2 is YFSETQ. The chain's CDR3 is CASSFVAGAQTGELFF. CDR3 coding DNA: TGCGCCAGCAGCTTTGTCGCGGGAGCGCAAACCGGGGAGCTGTTTTTT.

This clonotype was detected only a few times. The chain employs TRBV7-8 and TRBJ2-3, with D possibly being TRBD1 (6 bases). In germline, CDR1 is SGHVS, CDR2 FQNEAQ. With 5 bases removed from V and 4 bases from J, the gap between germline ends came to 19 bases. The CDR3 covers 16 residues. The CDR3, as DNA: TGTGCCAGCAGCCGCGACAGGCCCCAGTTGGCAGATACGCAGTATTTT. This encodes CASSRDRPQLADTQYF.

This clonotype was seen many times. This chain uses TRBV28 with TRBJ2-7; 10 nucleotides line up with TRBD1. CDR3 length: 14 amino acids. Germline V gene lookup returns CDR1 MDHEN and CDR2 SYDVKM. With V trimmed by 3 bases and J by 7 bases, 6 bases remained unmatched. The CDR3 protein is CASSFDRGLREQYF. The CDR3 DNA is TGTGCCAGCAGTTTCGACAGGGGGCTTAGGGAGCAGTACTTC.

This clonotype has a handful of counts. This chain joins TRBV12-3 or TRBV12-4 and TRBJ1-3; D gene unclear. The V gene lost 0 bases and the J gene lost 1 base, with 7 bases spanning the gap. This CDR3 is built from 15 residues. The CDR3 DNA reads TGTGCCAGCAGTTTAGCGCGCGATTCTGGAAACACCATATATTTT. Protein: CASSLARDSGNTIYF.

This clonotype was recorded a few times. The J gene is TRBJ2-5, the V gene TRBV7-2; 7 bases are a match to TRBD2. Germline-derived CDR1 and CDR2 are SGHTA and FQGNSA. J was trimmed by 3 bases and V by 1 base; bases with no gene match: 11. The CDR3 is 17 amino acids. The CDR3 DNA reads as TGTGCCAGCAGCTTAGTAGTGTCGGGGGGAAACGAAGAGACCCAGTACTTC. This encodes CASSLVVSGGNEETQYF.

There are many counts of this clonotype. The chain recombines TRBV25-1 with TRBJ1-2; TRBD1 aligns across 9 bases. Germline CDR1 is MGHDK and CDR2 is SYGVNS. The CDR3 is 14 residues long. V lost 8 bases and J lost 5; bases outside the gene matches: 9. In DNA form, the CDR3 reads TGTGCCAGCCGGAGAGCCGGGACAGGGTATGGCTACACCTTC. It translates to CASRRAGTGYGYTF.

The sample holds a few counts of this clonotype. The chain employs TRBV11-3 and TRBJ1-1, with D unresolved. V was shortened by 6 bases and J by 5 bases, with 13 bases between the two germline ends. There are 13 residues in the CDR3. The germline V gene encodes CDR1 SGHNT and CDR2 YENEEA. For the CDR3, the DNA is TGTGCCAGCAGGAAACCGGGCGGAACTGAAGCTTTCTTT. Its protein is CASRKPGGTEAFF.

There are many counts of this clonotype. The chain combines TRBV7-2 with TRBJ2-1; tentatively, D is TRBD2 (5 bases). Trimming took 3 bases from V and 4 from J, leaving 10 bases between them. Germline lookup yields CDR1 SGHTA and CDR2 FQGNSA. The CDR3 consists of 14 residues. The CDR3 region is CASSFPGVYNEQFF. The DNA for the CDR3 is TGTGCCAGCAGCTTTCCCGGGGTTTACAATGAGCAGTTCTTC.

The chain has TRBV6-5 and TRBJ2-1; TRBD2 aligns across 7 bases. Germline-derived CDR1 and CDR2 are MNHEY and SVGAGI. This CDR3 spans 20 amino acids. Trimming took 2 bases from V and 6 from J; bases not matched to a gene: 22. CDR3 sequence: CASSYRIVAGQAGSRNEQFF. CDR3 sequence (DNA): TGTGCCAGCAGTTACAGGATCGTAGCGGGTCAGGCGGGTTCACGCAATGAGCAGTTCTTC.

This clonotype showed up many times. The chain recombines TRBV27 with TRBJ1-1, with 10 nucleotides matching TRBD1. CDR1 MNHEY and CDR2 SMNVEV come from the germline V gene (reference sequence). Trimming took 5 bases from V and 4 from J; bases not matched to a gene: 4. This CDR3 comprises 14 residues. CDR3 sequence (DNA): TGTGCCAGCAGTCCTCGGACAGGGGGCACTGAAGCTTTCTTT. This codes for CASSPRTGGTEAFF.

A few counts support this clonotype. The rearrangement links TRBV10-3 to TRBJ2-5; D gene unclear. V was shortened by 2 bases and J by 4 bases, with 11 bases between the two germline ends. Per the germline V gene, CDR1 is ENHRY and CDR2 is SYGVKD. The CDR3 loop spans 14 amino acids. CDR3 in amino acids: CAISEQLIGETQYF. The CDR3 region has the DNA TGTGCCATCAGTGAGCAATTAATCGGAGAGACCCAGTACTTC.

This clonotype was recorded many times. The rearrangement uses TRBV6-2 or TRBV6-3 and TRBJ2-7; TRBD1 agrees at 9 bases. The CDR3 is made up of 15 amino acids. J was trimmed by 3 bases and V by 7 bases; bases with no gene match: 10. Germline CDR1 reads MNHEY; CDR2 reads SVGEGT. CDR3 DNA sequence: TGTGCCAGCACCCGTGGGACAGGGAGAAACTACGAGCAGTACTTC. This encodes CASTRGTGRNYEQYF.

This chain links TRBV5-1 with TRBJ1-1, with D uncertain. The V gene's germline CDR1 is SGHRS and CDR2 YFSETQ. This CDR3 has 14 residues. Between the trimmed V and J ends, which lost 0 bases and 4 bases, there was a span of 10 bases. This CDR3 is CASSLAGFSTEAFF. CDR3 DNA: TGCGCCAGCAGCTTGGCGGGGTTCAGCACTGAAGCTTTCTTT.

This clonotype was picked up many times. This sequence joins TRBV30 and TRBJ1-2; D gene unclear. CDR3 length: 13 amino acids. Germline values: CDR1 GTSNPN, CDR2 SVGIG (reference sequence). V gave up 0 bases and J gave up 0 bases, with 5 bases separating them. The CDR3 DNA sequence: TGTGCCTGGAGTGTGGAGGCTAACTATGGCTACACCTTC. This gives the protein CAWSVEANYGYTF.

This clonotype was seen at least ten times. This sequence joins TRBV10-2 and TRBJ2-1; 7 nucleotides line up with TRBD1. The CDR3 spans 17 residues. With 9 bases clipped from V and 2 bases from J, the junction kept 16 bases outside the gene matches. Germline CDR1 is WSHSY and CDR2 is SAAADI. The CDR3 DNA follows: TGCGCCAGTCTACAGGGGAACCCCTTTAGCACCTACAATGAGCAGTTCTTC. Its protein product is CASLQGNPFSTYNEQFF.

This clonotype was seen repeatedly, ten times or more. The chain is built from TRBV6-5 and TRBJ2-5; the match to TRBD2 covers 12 bases. Trimming at V came to 4 bases and at J to 5 bases, leaving 5 bases not matched to a gene. The CDR3 covers 15 residues. Germline V gene sequence: CDR1 MNHEY, CDR2 SVGAGI. The CDR3 is CASSSTSGSGETQYF. As DNA, the CDR3 is TGTGCCAGCAGTTCGACTAGCGGGAGCGGGGAGACCCAGTACTTC.

This clonotype was recorded at least ten times. The V gene is TRBV5-6, the J gene TRBJ2-1; D is undetermined. Germline V lookup: CDR1 SGHDT, CDR2 YYEEEE. The length of the CDR3 is 16 residues. The V gene lost 1 base and the J gene lost 0 bases, with 11 bases spanning the gap. The CDR3 DNA follows: TGTGCCAGCAGCTTGCGGCTAAGATCCTCCTACAATGAGCAGTTCTTC. Residues: CASSLRLRSSYNEQFF.

This clonotype was observed at least ten times. The gene calls are TRBV6-5 and TRBJ2-2; 11 bases are a match to TRBD1. The CDR3 length is 17 residues. Germline V gives CDR1 MNHEY, CDR2 SVGAGI. Germline trimming cut 0 bases from V and 4 bases from J; bases unmatched to any gene: 4. Here the CDR3 reads CASSYSLGTGGTGELFF. For the CDR3, the DNA is TGTGCCAGCAGTTACTCCCTTGGGACAGGGGGCACCGGGGAGCTGTTTTTT.

This clonotype is labeled medium-sized. This chain joins TRBV12-3 or TRBV12-4 and TRBJ2-3; 13 bases fit TRBD2. The CDR3 is 17 residues long. Losses at the gene ends were 4 bases for V and 2 bases for J; bases not matched to a gene: 6. The CDR3, as DNA: TGTGCCAGCAGTTGGGGACTAGCGGGGCCACTCACAGATACGCAGTATTTT. This codes for CASSWGLAGPLTDTQYF.

J is TRBJ1-1 and V is TRBV28; 9 bases match TRBD1. The CDR3 covers 14 residues. V shed 7 bases, J shed 10 bases, and the junction held 13 bases outside the gene matches. CDR1 and CDR2 from the germline V gene are MDHEN and SYDVKM. The CDR3 sequence is CASTTGQGNRPAFF. The CDR3 DNA reads as TGTGCCAGCACCACGGGACAGGGTAACCGCCCAGCTTTCTTT.

By share of the sample, this clonotype is medium-sized (0.01 to 0.1%). The chain is built from TRBV5-1 and TRBJ2-7; TRBD2 matches at 12 bases. V shed 2 bases, J shed 6 bases, and the junction held 6 bases outside the gene matches. From germline, CDR1 is SGHRS and CDR2 YFSETQ. The CDR3 has 15 residues. CDR3 nucleotide sequence: TGCGCCAGCAGCTTCTTGACTAGCGGGAGTAGCGAGCAGTACTTC. Its translation is CASSFLTSGSSEQYF.